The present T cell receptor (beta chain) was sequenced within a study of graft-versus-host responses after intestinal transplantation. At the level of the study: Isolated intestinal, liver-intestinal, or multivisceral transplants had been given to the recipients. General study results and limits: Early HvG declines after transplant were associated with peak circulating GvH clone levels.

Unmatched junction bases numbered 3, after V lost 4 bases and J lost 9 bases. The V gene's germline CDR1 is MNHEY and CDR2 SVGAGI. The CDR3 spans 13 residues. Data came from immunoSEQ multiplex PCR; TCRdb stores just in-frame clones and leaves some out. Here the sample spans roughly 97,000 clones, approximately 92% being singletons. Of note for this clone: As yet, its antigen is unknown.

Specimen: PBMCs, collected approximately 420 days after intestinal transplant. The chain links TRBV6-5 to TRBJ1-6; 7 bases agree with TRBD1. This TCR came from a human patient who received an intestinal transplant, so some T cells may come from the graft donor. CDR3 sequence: CASSWRQGSPLHF. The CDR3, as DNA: TGTGCCAGCAGTTGGCGACAGGGTTCACCCCTCCACTTT.